Below, 10 T cell receptor beta chains from the same sample are listed, as sequenced in a study of blood T cell repertoires in COVID-19. Using immunoSEQ multiplex PCR, the repertoire was profiled, and TCRdb retains in-frame clones only, with some absent. Here the sample spans some 120,000 clones, 75% to 95% being singletons. Sample: peripheral blood. Source of these receptors: a human donor with active COVID-19. The donor label of this sample is uncertain.

V usage is TRBV6-5 and J usage is TRBJ1-1; 7 nucleotides agree with TRBD1. The CDR3 has 14 residues. From germline, CDR1 is MNHEY and CDR2 SVGAGI. J gave up 5 bases and V 5 bases, and 8 bases lay outside the gene matches. CDR3 in DNA: TGTGCCAGCAGTACTCGACAGGGAGGAACTGAAGCTTTCTTT. The encoded protein is CASSTRQGGTEAFF.

The chain uses TRBV6-2 or TRBV6-3 and TRBJ1-1; 10 positions agree with TRBD1. Germline CDR1 is MNHEY and CDR2 is SVGEGT. J was trimmed by 1 base and V by 4 bases; bases with no gene match: 9. The CDR3 is 17 residues long. CDR3 coding DNA: TGTGCCAGCAGTTCGACGACAGGGGGCCTGGAGAACACTGAAGCTTTCTTT. Residues: CASSSTTGGLENTEAFF.

The V call is TRBV9, the J call TRBJ1-2, with D possibly TRBD1 on 6 matching bases. The CDR3 runs 17 residues. The germline CDR1 and CDR2 sequences are SGDLS and YYNGEE. With 4 bases removed from V and 0 bases from J, the gap between germline ends came to 19 bases. The CDR3 loop is CASSQQGPAFTNYGYTF. The CDR3 DNA sequence: TGTGCCAGCAGCCAACAGGGTCCCGCTTTTACTAACTATGGCTACACCTTC. Full variable domain (outside the CDR3, taken from reference TRBV9 and TRBJ1-2): DSGVTQTPKHLITATGQRVTLRCSPRSGDLSVYWYQQSLDQGLQFLIQYYNGEERAKGNILERFSAQQFPDLHSELNLSSLELGDSALYFCASSQQGPAFTNYGYTFGSGTRLTVV.

In its sample, this clone was seen once. This sequence joins TRBV4-1 and TRBJ2-7; TRBD1 matches 8 bases. Germline loops: CDR1 MGHRA, CDR2 YSYEKL. The CDR3 extends over 16 amino acids. The trim removed 2 bases at V and 3 bases at J, leaving 9 bases unmatched. CDR3 in DNA: TGCGCCAGCAGCCAACCCTCCGGGACAGGTTACTACGAGCAGTACTTC. It translates to CASSQPSGTGYYEQYF.

This chain uses TRBV2 with TRBJ2-1; 9 nucleotides match TRBD2. This CDR3 has 16 residues. CDR1 is SNHLY and CDR2 is FYNNEI in the germline V gene. V shed 6 bases and J 3 bases; nucleotides not matched to a gene: 9. CDR3 sequence: CASSNSGGSNYNEQFF. The CDR3 bases are TGTGCCAGCAGCAATAGCGGGGGAAGTAACTACAATGAGCAGTTCTTC.

The V and J genes are TRBV4-1 and TRBJ2-3; 7 positions match TRBD2. The CDR3 length is 13 residues. Germline V gene lookup returns CDR1 MGHRA and CDR2 YSYEKL. After removal of 8 bases from V and 1 base from J, the junction contained 3 bases not matched to a gene. In DNA form, the CDR3 reads TGCGCCAGCTGTGCGGGGGGCACAGATACGCAGTATTTT. This gives the protein CASCAGGTDTQYF.

J is TRBJ2-1 and V is TRBV11-2, with a weak D call TRBD2 (5 bases). V gave up 7 bases and J gave up 9 bases, with 16 bases separating them. The CDR3 is 13 residues long. Germline V gene lookup returns CDR1 SGHAT and CDR2 FQNNGV. The CDR3 DNA follows: TGTGCCAGCACCCGGGCGGGTTGGGGTGAGCAGTTCTTC. Its translation: CASTRAGWGEQFF.

The CDR3 sequence is CASTPSIGATNEKLFF. The CDR3 DNA reads as TGTGCCAGCACGCCGAGCATAGGAGCAACTAATGAAAAACTGTTTTTT. J is TRBJ1-4 and V is TRBV18; unclear D gene. The CDR3 covers 16 residues. Germline-derived CDR1 and CDR2 are KGHSH and LQKENI. Deletions cut 8 bases from V and 0 bases from J, with 16 bases between.

Worth noting for this clone: The identical CDR3 is also encoded by other nucleotide sequences in the sample. The rearrangement links TRBV5-1 to TRBJ2-3, with TRBD1 matching over 9 bases. The CDR3 consists of 16 residues. The V and J ends lost 2 bases and 3 bases, in that order; junction bases with no gene match: 7. The germline CDR1 and CDR2 sequences are SGHRS and YFSETQ. CDR3 in amino acids: CASSLGTGGRTDTQYF. The DNA for the CDR3 is TGCGCCAGCAGCTTAGGAACAGGGGGCAGAACAGATACGCAGTATTTT.

This sequence joins TRBV5-4 and TRBJ2-3; possibly TRBD2 for D (6 bases). The CDR3 extends over 16 amino acids. The V and J ends lost 4 bases and 4 bases respectively, with 19 bases between them. Germline V CDR1 and CDR2: SGHNT, YYREEE (reference sequence). The CDR3 region is CASSLEGGEPPDTQYF. DNA for the CDR3: TGTGCCAGCAGCCTGGAGGGCGGGGAGCCTCCAGATACGCAGTATTTT.